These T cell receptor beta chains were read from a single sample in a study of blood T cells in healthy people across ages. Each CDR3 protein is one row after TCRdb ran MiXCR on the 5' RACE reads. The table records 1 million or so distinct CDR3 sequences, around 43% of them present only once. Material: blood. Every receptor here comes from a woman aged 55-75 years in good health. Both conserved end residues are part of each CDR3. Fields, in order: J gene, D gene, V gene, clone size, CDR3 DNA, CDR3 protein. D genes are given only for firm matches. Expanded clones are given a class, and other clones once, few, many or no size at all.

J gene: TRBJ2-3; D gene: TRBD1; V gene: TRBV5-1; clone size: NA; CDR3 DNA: TGCGCCCGCAGCACCGGGACAGGGGACACAGATACGCAGTATTTT; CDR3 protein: CARSTGTGDTDTQYF
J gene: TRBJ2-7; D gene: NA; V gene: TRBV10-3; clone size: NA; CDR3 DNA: TGTGCCATCAGTGAAGCGGGACAGTCCTACGAGCAGTACTTC; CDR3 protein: CAISEAGQSYEQYF
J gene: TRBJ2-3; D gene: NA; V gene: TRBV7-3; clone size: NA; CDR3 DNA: TGTGCCAGCAGCCCGACCCCGGTTAGCCCTAGTCCCCTGTATACGCAGTATTTT; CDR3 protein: CASSPTPVSPSPLYTQYF
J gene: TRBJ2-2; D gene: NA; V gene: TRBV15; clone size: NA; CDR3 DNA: TGTGCCACCAGCAGAGATCTAGGAGCCGGGGAGCTGTTTTTT; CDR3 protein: CATSRDLGAGELFF
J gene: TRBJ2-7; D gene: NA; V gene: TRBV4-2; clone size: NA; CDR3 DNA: TGTGCCAGCAGCCCTCGGGCAAGCACCTACGAGCAGTACTTC; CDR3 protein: CASSPRASTYEQYF
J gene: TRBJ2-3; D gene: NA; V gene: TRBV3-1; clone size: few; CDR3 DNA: TGTGCCAGCAGCCAAGCGTCCGATACGCAGTATTTT; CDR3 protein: CASSQASDTQYF
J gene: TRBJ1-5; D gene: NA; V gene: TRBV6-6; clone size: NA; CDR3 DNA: TGTGCCAGCACTCTTAGGGGGGATCGGGTGCCCCAGCATTTT; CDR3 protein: CASTLRGDRVPQHF
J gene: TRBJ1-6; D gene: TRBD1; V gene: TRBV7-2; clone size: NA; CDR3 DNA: TGTGCCAGCAGCCCAGACAGGGGGCTTTATTCACCCCTCCACTTT; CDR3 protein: CASSPDRGLYSPLHF
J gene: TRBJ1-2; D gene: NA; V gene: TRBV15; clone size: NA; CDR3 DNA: TGTGCCACCAGCACCCGAAACCAAAACTATGGCTACACCTTC; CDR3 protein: CATSTRNQNYGYTF
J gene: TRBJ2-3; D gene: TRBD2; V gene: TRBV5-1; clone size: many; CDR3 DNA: TGCGCCAGCAGCCCAGCTAGCGGGAGGAGCACAGATACGCAGTATTTT; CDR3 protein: CASSPASGRSTDTQYF
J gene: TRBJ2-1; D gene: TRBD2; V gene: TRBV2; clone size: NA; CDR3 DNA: TGTGCCAGCAATGTGGGAGGGTACAGTGAGCAGTTCTTC; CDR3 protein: CASNVGGYSEQFF
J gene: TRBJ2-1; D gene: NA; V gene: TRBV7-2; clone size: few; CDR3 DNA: TGTGCCAGCAGCTTAGCGCATAGGCGGCAAGGGTACAATGAGCAGTTCTTC; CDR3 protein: CASSLAHRRQGYNEQFF
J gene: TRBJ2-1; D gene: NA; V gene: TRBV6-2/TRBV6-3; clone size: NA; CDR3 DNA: TGTGCCAGCAATGGTGGGGTTTCTTACAATGAGCAGTTCTTC; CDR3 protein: CASNGGVSYNEQFF
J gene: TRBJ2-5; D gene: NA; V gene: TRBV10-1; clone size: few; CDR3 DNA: TGCGCCAGCAGTGCAGGGCGCCAAGAGACCCAGTACTTC; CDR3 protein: CASSAGRQETQYF
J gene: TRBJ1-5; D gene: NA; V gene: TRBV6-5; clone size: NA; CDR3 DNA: TGTGCCAGCAGTTACTCAGGAAGCGGTCAGCCCCAGCATTTT; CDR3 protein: CASSYSGSGQPQHF
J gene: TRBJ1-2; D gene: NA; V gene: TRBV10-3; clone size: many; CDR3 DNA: TGTGCCATCAGTGAGAGCGGGAACTATGGCTACACCTTC; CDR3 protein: CAISESGNYGYTF
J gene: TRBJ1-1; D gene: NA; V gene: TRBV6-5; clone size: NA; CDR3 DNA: TGTGCCAGCAGTTCTGACAGTGAGACTTTCTTT; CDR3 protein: CASSSDSETFF
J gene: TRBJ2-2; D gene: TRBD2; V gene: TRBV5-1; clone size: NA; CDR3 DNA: TGCGCCAGCAGCCCAGCGGGAGGGCGCCACACCGGGGAGCTGTTTTTT; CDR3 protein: CASSPAGGRHTGELFF
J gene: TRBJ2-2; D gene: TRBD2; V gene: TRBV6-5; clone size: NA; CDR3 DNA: TGTGCCAGCAGTTACTCTAGCGGGGCGGGCACCGGGGAGCTGTTCTTT; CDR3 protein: CASSYSSGAGTGELFF
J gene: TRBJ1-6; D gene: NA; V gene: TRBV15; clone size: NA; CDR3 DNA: TGTGCCACCAGCCCGGACAGTTCACCCCTCCACTTT; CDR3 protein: CATSPDSSPLHF
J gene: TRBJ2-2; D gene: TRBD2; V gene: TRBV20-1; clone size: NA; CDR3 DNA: TGCAGTGCTAGAGATCTTTCCCGAGCGGGGGATACCGGGGAGCTGTTTTTT; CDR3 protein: CSARDLSRAGDTGELFF
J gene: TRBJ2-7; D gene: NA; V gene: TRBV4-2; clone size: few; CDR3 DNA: TGTGCCAGCAGCCAAGACCCCCCTCAGCGGGGACACTACGAGCAGTACTTC; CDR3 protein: CASSQDPPQRGHYEQYF
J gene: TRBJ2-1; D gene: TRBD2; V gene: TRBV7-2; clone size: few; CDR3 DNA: TGTGCCAGCAGTCTAGCGGTGGCACGATTTGAGCAGTTCTTC; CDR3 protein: CASSLAVARFEQFF
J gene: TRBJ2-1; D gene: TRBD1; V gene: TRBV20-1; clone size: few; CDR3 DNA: TGCAGTGCTACCCCCCGCCGGGACAGGGGTGATGAGCAGTTCTTC; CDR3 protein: CSATPRRDRGDEQFF
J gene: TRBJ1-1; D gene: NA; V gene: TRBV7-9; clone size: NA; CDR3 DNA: TGTGCCAGCAGCTTAATCCCGACAGAACGGCTCACTGAAGCTTTCTTT; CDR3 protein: CASSLIPTERLTEAFF
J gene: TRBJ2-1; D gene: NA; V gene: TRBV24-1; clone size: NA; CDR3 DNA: TGTGCCACCAGTGATGTCGGCAGGGGAGAGGAGACCCAGTTCTTC; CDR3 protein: CATSDVGRGEETQFF
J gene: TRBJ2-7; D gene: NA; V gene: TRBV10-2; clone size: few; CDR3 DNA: TGCGCCAGCAGTGAGTACACTTCCTACGAGCAGTACTTC; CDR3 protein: CASSEYTSYEQYF
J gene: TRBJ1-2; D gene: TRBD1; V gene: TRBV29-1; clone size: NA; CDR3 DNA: TGCAGCGTTGAAGCGGACAGGGGATATGGCTACACCTTC; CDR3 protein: CSVEADRGYGYTF
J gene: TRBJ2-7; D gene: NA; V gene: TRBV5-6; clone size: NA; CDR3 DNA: TGTGCCAGCAGCTTGGGGCTTATCCCCTACGAGCAGTACTTC; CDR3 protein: CASSLGLIPYEQYF
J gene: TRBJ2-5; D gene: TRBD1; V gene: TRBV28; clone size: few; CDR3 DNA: TGTGCCAGCAGGCCCCAGGGGGCATCAAGGGAGACCCAGTACTTC; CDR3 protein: CASRPQGASRETQYF
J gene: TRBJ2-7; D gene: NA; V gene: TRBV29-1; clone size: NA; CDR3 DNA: TGCAGCGTTGAAGAGATCGGGGTTGGTTGGGAGCAGTACTTC; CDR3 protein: CSVEEIGVGWEQYF
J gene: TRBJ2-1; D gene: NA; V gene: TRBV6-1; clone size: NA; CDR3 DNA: TGTGCCAGCAGTGCCCCGCGGGGACAAACGAGAGATGAGCAGTTCTTC; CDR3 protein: CASSAPRGQTRDEQFF
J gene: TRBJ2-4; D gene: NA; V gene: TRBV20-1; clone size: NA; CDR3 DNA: TGCAGTGCTTTGGAGATGGACATTCAGTACTTC; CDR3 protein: CSALEMDIQYF
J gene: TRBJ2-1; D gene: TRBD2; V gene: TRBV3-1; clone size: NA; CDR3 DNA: TGTGCCAGCAGCTCCCGACTAGCGGAGCAGTTCTTC; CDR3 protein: CASSSRLAEQFF
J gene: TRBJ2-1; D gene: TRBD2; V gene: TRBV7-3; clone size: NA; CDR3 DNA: TGTGCCAGCAGCTTAACCGGACTAGCGCCAAACAATGAGCAGTTCTTC; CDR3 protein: CASSLTGLAPNNEQFF
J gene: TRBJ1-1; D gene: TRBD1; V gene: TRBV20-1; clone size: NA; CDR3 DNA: TGCAGTGCCAAGGGACAGGTAAACACTGAAGCTTTCTTT; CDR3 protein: CSAKGQVNTEAFF
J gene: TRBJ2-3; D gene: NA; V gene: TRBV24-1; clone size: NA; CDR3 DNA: TGTGCCACCAGTGATTTGCCCACAGATACGCAGTATTTT; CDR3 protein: CATSDLPTDTQYF
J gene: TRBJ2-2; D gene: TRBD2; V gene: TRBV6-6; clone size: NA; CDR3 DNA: TGTGCCAGCAGTTACCAGACTAGCGAGGAGCTGTTTTTT; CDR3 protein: CASSYQTSEELFF
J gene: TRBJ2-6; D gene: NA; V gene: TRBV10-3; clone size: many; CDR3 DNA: TGTGCCATCAGTGAAGGACGGTTCTCTGGGGCCAACGTCCTGACTTTC; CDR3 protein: CAISEGRFSGANVLTF
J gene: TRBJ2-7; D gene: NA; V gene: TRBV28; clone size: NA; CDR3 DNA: TGTGCCAGCAGCCTCGGACAGCCCCTAACCTACGAGCAGTACTTC; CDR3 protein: CASSLGQPLTYEQYF
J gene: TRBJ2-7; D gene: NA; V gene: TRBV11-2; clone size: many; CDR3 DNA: TGTGCCAGCAGCTTCGGGCAGGGGGGATACGAGCAGTACTTC; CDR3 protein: CASSFGQGGYEQYF